The clone carrying this T cell receptor (beta chain) was detected ten times or more. This sample stems from a study of tumor and adjacent non-tumor tissue in lung cancer. Three rounds of nested PCR, following a modified ARM-PCR protocol, produced the TCRbeta library. TCRdb used MiXCR to reprocess the multiplex PCR reads, holding one entry per CDR3 protein. This repertoire shows 75,000 to 90,000 distinct CDR3 sequences, 76% found once; its top ten account for 20% to 25%. Germline loops: CDR1 SNHLY, CDR2 FYNNEI. CDR3 length: 14 residues. V was shortened by 3 bases and J by 4 bases, with 13 bases between the two germline ends. No cell sorting was done before RNA was extracted from the tissue. This non-tumor lung sample came from over 3 cm beyond the tumor edge.

The sequence was collected from a woman between 45 and 60 years old with non-small cell lung cancer. J is TRBJ2-7 and V is TRBV2; tentatively, D is TRBD1 (6 bases). The specimen sequenced was distant non-tumor lung tissue. The chain's CDR3 is CASSDDRTPYEQYF. CDR3 nucleotides: TGTGCCAGCAGTGACGACAGGACGCCTTACGAGCAGTACTTC.